Presented here are 30 T cell receptor beta chains from one specimen sequenced in a study of T cell responses to AZD1222 COVID-19 vaccine. Only in-frame clones appear in the TCRdb table, and some are missing; sequencing was by immunoSEQ multiplex PCR. The sample lists under 45,000 clones; 75% to 90% were seen once. The sample in question was peripheral blood, obtained 28 days after the second AZD1222 dose. The receptors were sampled from an adult who received the AZD1222 COVID-19 vaccine.

The chain couples TRBV7-2 to TRBJ1-2; D unresolved. V lost 1 base to trimming and J lost 5 bases, with 11 bases between them. The CDR3 has 14 residues. CDR1 SGHTA and CDR2 FQGNSA come from the germline V gene. The CDR3 DNA reads as TGTGCCAGCAGCTTAGGTGGTCAGGCTTATGGCTACACCTTC. Protein product: CASSLGGQAYGYTF.

The J gene is TRBJ2-5, the V gene TRBV24-1, with D possibly called TRBD1 or TRBD2 (6 bases each). This CDR3 spans 16 amino acids. Germline CDR1 reads KGHDR; CDR2 reads SFDVKD. V was pared by 5 bases and J by 0 bases, with 15 bases between. The CDR3 protein is CATSAQRGTYQETQYF. The CDR3 nucleotides are TGTGCCACCAGTGCCCAAAGGGGGACTTACCAAGAGACCCAGTACTTC.

The gene calls are TRBV5-1 and TRBJ1-2, with TRBD1 identical over 7 bases. The CDR3 length is 13 residues. Germline lookup yields CDR1 SGHRS and CDR2 YFSETQ. In nucleotides, the CDR3 is TGCGCTTCTGGGACAGCCACCATCTATGGCTACACCTTC. Translated: CASGTATIYGYTF. The whole variable domain, filled in from reference TRBV5-1 and TRBJ1-2, reads KAGVTQTPRYLIKTRGQQVTLSCSPISGHRSVSWYQQTPGQGLQFLFEYFSETQRNKGNFPGRFSGRQFSNSRSEMNVSTLELGDSALYLCASGTATIYGYTFGSGTRLTVV.

The chain combines TRBV5-1 with TRBJ1-4; 7 bases are a match to TRBD1. V shed 1 base and J 7 bases; nucleotides not matched to a gene: 4. The CDR3 covers 14 residues. Germline CDR1 and CDR2: SGHRS and YFSETQ. CDR3 protein: CASSLTGDGEKLFF. CDR3 sequence (DNA): TGCGCCAGCAGCTTGACAGGGGATGGTGAAAAACTGTTTTTT.

The chain couples TRBV6-5 to TRBJ2-6; no reliable D call. CDR3 length: 15 amino acids. Per the germline V gene, CDR1 is MNHEY and CDR2 is SVGAGI. V shed 7 bases and J shed 1 base, with 11 bases lying between them. The CDR3 reads CASNPGRSGANVLTF. The CDR3 bases are TGTGCCAGCAATCCGGGTCGGTCTGGGGCCAACGTCCTGACTTTC.

This clone is a singleton in its sample. The chain is built from TRBV14 and TRBJ2-4; weak D call: TRBD2 (6 bases). The CDR3 totals 15 residues. The V gene lost 4 bases and the J gene lost 3 bases, with 13 bases spanning the gap. Germline CDR1 reads SGHDN; CDR2 reads FVKESK. DNA for the CDR3: TGTGCCAGCAGCCCTAGAGTGGGAGGCAAAAACATTCAGTACTTC. This encodes CASSPRVGGKNIQYF. Based on the CDR3 plus reference TRBV14 and TRBJ2-4, the full variable domain is EAGVTQFPSHSVIEKGQTVTLRCDPISGHDNLYWYRRVMGKEIKFLLHFVKESKQDESGMPNNRFLAERTGGTYSTLKVQPAELEDSGVYFCASSPRVGGKNIQYFGAGTRLSVL.

The V gene is TRBV11-2, the J gene TRBJ1-2; D possibly corresponds to TRBD1 (5 bases). This CDR3 is built from 17 residues. The germline CDR1 and CDR2 sequences are SGHAT and FQNNGV. Between the trimmed V and J ends, which lost 4 bases and 7 bases, there was a span of 25 bases. The DNA for the CDR3 is TGTGCCAGCAGCTGGGGAGATGGTTTGGGACTGAGCCTTGGCTACACCTTC. Translating it yields CASSWGDGLGLSLGYTF.

This clone was seen a handful of times. The V gene is TRBV27, the J gene TRBJ1-1, with a tentative D call TRBD1 (6 bases). Germline CDR1 and CDR2: MNHEY and SMNVEV (reference sequence). The CDR3 runs 13 residues. V lost 8 bases to trimming and J lost 6 bases, with 16 bases between them. CDR3 sequence reads: CASYEGERAEAFF. CDR3 in DNA: TGTGCCAGCTACGAGGGGGAAAGGGCTGAAGCTTTCTTT.

This chain joins TRBV7-6 and TRBJ2-3; D is unresolved. CDR1 and CDR2 (germline): SGHVS, FNYEAQ. Trimming shortened V by 0 bases and J by 0 bases, and 4 bases separated the two germline ends. This CDR3 has 14 residues. As DNA, the CDR3 is TGTGCCAGCAGCTTAGCGAGCAGCACAGATACGCAGTATTTT. Its protein product is CASSLASSTDTQYF.

The chain is built from TRBV7-9 and TRBJ1-2, with a tentative D call TRBD1 (5 bases). Trimming removed 1 base at V and 8 bases at J, with 17 bases between. Germline values: CDR1 SEHNR, CDR2 FQNEAQ (reference sequence). The CDR3 runs 15 residues. The chain's CDR3 is CASSLESPGAGGYTF. CDR3 bases: TGTGCCAGCAGCTTAGAGAGTCCCGGGGCGGGCGGCTACACCTTC.

The V call is TRBV18, the J call TRBJ1-1; a weak D match, TRBD1 (5 bases). The CDR3 is 13 amino acids. CDR1 and CDR2 (germline): KGHSH, LQKENI. V lost 7 bases and J lost 0, with 9 bases in between. The CDR3 loop is CASCRDLNTEAFF. CDR3 nucleotide sequence: TGTGCCAGCTGCCGGGACTTGAACACTGAAGCTTTCTTT.

With regard to this clone: A read error may account for a junction end that differs from germline. The CDR3 nucleotides are TGTGCTAGCAGCTCAAGACCGGGGGAGCTGTTTTTT. Its protein product is CASSSRPGELFF. The rearrangement uses TRBV7-7 and TRBJ2-2; D gene unclear. The CDR3 covers 12 residues. Germline CDR1 is SSHAT and CDR2 is FNYEAQ (reference sequence).

This rearrangement joins TRBV18 to TRBJ1-5, with 7 bases fitting TRBD1. The CDR3 totals 16 residues. Trimming at V came to 4 bases and at J to 1 base, leaving 7 bases not matched to a gene. Germline V lookup: CDR1 KGHSH, CDR2 LQKENI. The CDR3 bases are TGTGCCAGCTCACGAGGAGGGGGCGCGAGCAATCAGCCCCAGCATTTT. Translated, it gives CASSRGGGASNQPQHF.

The V call is TRBV19, the J call TRBJ2-2; TRBD1 agrees at 7 bases. From germline, CDR1 is LNHDA and CDR2 SQIVND (reference sequence). The CDR3 is made up of 16 amino acids. Germline trimming cut 7 bases from V and 4 bases from J; bases unmatched to any gene: 12. The DNA of the CDR3 is TGTGCCAGTACGCGCTATACAGGGGCCGGCACCGGGGAGCTGTTTTTT. This codes for CASTRYTGAGTGELFF.

The chain joins TRBV19 to TRBJ1-1; D is undetermined. Germline V lookup: CDR1 LNHDA, CDR2 SQIVND (reference sequence). The CDR3 is 13 amino acids. V was shortened by 4 bases and J by 6 bases, with 12 bases between the two germline ends. The DNA for the CDR3 is TGTGCCAGTAGTACCACCCGGGGTCCTGAAGCTTTCTTT. Translated, it gives CASSTTRGPEAFF.

J is TRBJ2-7 and V is TRBV9; D might be TRBD1 (5 bases). Germline values: CDR1 SGDLS, CDR2 YYNGEE. Trimming pared 0 bases from V and 6 bases from J, leaving 19 bases between. This CDR3 spans 16 amino acids. As DNA, the CDR3 is TGTGCCAGCAGCGTAGTAGGGAACCCCAGGGATGGCGAGCAGTACTTC. Translating it yields CASSVVGNPRDGEQYF.

The J gene is TRBJ2-3, the V gene TRBV11-1; D gene ambiguous. CDR3 length: 14 amino acids. The V end was cut by 1 base, the J end by 5 bases, with 10 bases between. Per the germline V gene, CDR1 is SGHAT and CDR2 is FQDESV (reference sequence). The CDR3, as DNA: TGTGCCAGCAGCTTAGTGGGGTCCGGAGATACGCAGTATTTT. Protein: CASSLVGSGDTQYF. Together with reference TRBV11-1 and TRBJ2-3, the CDR3 gives the full variable domain: EAEVAQSPRYKITEKSQAVAFWCDPISGHATLYWYRQILGQGPELLVQFQDESVVDDSQLPKDRFSAERLKGVDSTLKIQPAELGDSAMYLCASSLVGSGDTQYFGPGTRLTVL.

Only a few counts were recorded for this clone. The gene calls are TRBV27 and TRBJ2-6; D is uncertain. Per germline, CDR1 MNHEY and CDR2 SMNVEV (reference sequence). CDR3 size: 14 residues. Trimming removed 7 bases at V and 3 bases at J, with 10 bases between. CDR3 amino acids: CASTPQSGANVLTF. The CDR3 DNA sequence: TGTGCCAGCACCCCCCAAAGTGGGGCCAACGTCCTGACTTTC.

The V gene is TRBV6-5, the J gene TRBJ2-7, with D perhaps matching TRBD2 (6 bases). This CDR3 contains 15 residues. Germline V gene lookup returns CDR1 MNHEY and CDR2 SVGAGI. V lost 6 bases, J lost 3 bases, and 18 bases lay in between. The CDR3: CASRASGWGLYEQYF. CDR3 DNA sequence: TGTGCCAGCAGGGCCTCGGGGTGGGGACTCTACGAGCAGTACTTC.

The rearrangement links TRBV30 to TRBJ1-2; D not resolved. There are 11 residues in the CDR3. Germline V gene lookup returns CDR1 GTSNPN and CDR2 SVGIG (reference sequence). The germline V and J ends were trimmed by 2 bases and 8 bases, with 9 bases remaining between them. The CDR3 bases are TGTGCCTGGAGTCCCCCCCCCGGCTACACCTTC. The encoded protein is CAWSPPPGYTF.

V usage is TRBV12-3 or TRBV12-4 and J usage is TRBJ2-7; D tentatively fits TRBD1 or TRBD2 (7 bases each). The CDR3 totals 13 residues. The ends were cut back, 4 bases at V and 6 bases at J, with 13 bases in the middle. The DNA of the CDR3 is TGTGCCAGCAGTTGGGGCAGGGGGGGCGAGCAGTACTTC. As protein: CASSWGRGGEQYF.

The chain couples TRBV12-3 or TRBV12-4 to TRBJ2-7; TRBD1 matches 7 bases. This CDR3 region has 13 residues. V lost 5 bases to trimming and J lost 3 bases; unmatched junction nucleotides: 4. The CDR3 sequence is CASSRDSSYEQYF. In DNA, the CDR3 is TGTGCCAGCAGTCGGGACAGCAGCTACGAGCAGTACTTC.

This clone occurred a few times. This chain uses TRBV19 with TRBJ1-6; 8 nucleotides align to TRBD1. The CDR3 covers 15 residues. The junction had 10 bases not matched to a gene; V was cut back by 9 bases and J by 6 bases. CDR1 and CDR2 from the germline V gene are LNHDA and SQIVND (reference sequence). The CDR3, as DNA: TGTGCCAGCGGACAGGGCGCTATGTTTAATTCACCCCTCCACTTT. It codes for CASGQGAMFNSPLHF.

This clone appeared a few times. The chain recombines TRBV19 with TRBJ1-2; D remains ambiguous. The V end was cut by 3 bases, the J end by 3 bases, with 14 bases between. Germline CDR1 reads LNHDA; CDR2 reads SQIVND (reference sequence). The CDR3 has 15 residues. The CDR3 nucleotides are TGTGCCAGTAGTATTTATCCCCGACTTGACTATGGCTACACCTTC. Translating gives CASSIYPRLDYGYTF.

This clone came up once. The V and J genes are TRBV3-1 (or the pseudogene TRBV3-2) and TRBJ2-4, with D possibly being TRBD2 (5 bases). From germline, CDR1 is LGHDT and CDR2 YNNKEL (reference sequence). The CDR3 spans 13 residues. V was pared by 2 bases and J by 13 bases, with 15 bases between. The CDR3 bases are TGTGCCAGCAGCCAAAGCGGCACCCTTGGCCAGTACTTC. This sequence encodes CASSQSGTLGQYF.

J is TRBJ2-6 and V is TRBV2; 9 bases match TRBD1. V was clipped by 10 bases and J by 4 bases; unmatched bases: 14. The CDR3 has 17 residues. Looked up from germline, CDR1 is SNHLY and CDR2 is FYNNEI. The CDR3: CAITRQGDPRGANVLTF. CDR3 in DNA: TGTGCCATAACCCGACAGGGGGATCCGAGGGGGGCCAACGTCCTGACTTTC. The full variable domain, in which reference TRBV2 and TRBJ2-6 provide the parts outside the CDR3, is EPEVTQTPSHQVTQMGQEVILRCVPISNHLYFYWYRQILGQKVEFLVSFYNNEISEKSEIFDDQFSVERPDGSNFTLKIRSTKLEDSAMYFCAITRQGDPRGANVLTFGAGSRLTVL.

The V gene is TRBV9, the J gene TRBJ2-7; 9 bases align to TRBD1. This CDR3 is 18 amino acids long. CDR1 is SGDLS, CDR2 YYNGEE, per germline. V was pared by 0 bases and J by 7 bases, with 17 bases of the junction left unmatched. The CDR3 spells CASSVAEGQGYVGVEQYF. CDR3 coding DNA: TGTGCCAGCAGCGTAGCGGAGGGACAGGGCTACGTTGGTGTGGAGCAGTACTTC. Using reference TRBV9 and TRBJ2-7 for the parts outside the CDR3, the full variable domain is DSGVTQTPKHLITATGQRVTLRCSPRSGDLSVYWYQQSLDQGLQFLIQYYNGEERAKGNILERFSAQQFPDLHSELNLSSLELGDSALYFCASSVAEGQGYVGVEQYFGPGTRLTVT.

The rearrangement links TRBV5-1 to TRBJ2-3; 9 nucleotides align to TRBD2. Germline V gene lookup returns CDR1 SGHRS and CDR2 YFSETQ. This CDR3 is 15 amino acids long. V lost 4 bases and J lost 2; bases outside the gene matches: 5. The CDR3 coding sequence is TGCGCCAGCAGCATGAGCGGGGGGCCCACAGATACGCAGTATTTT. Translating gives CASSMSGGPTDTQYF.

V and J are TRBV6-6 and TRBJ2-3; 8 positions agree with TRBD1. V lost 5 bases, J lost 0 bases, and 10 bases stayed unmatched. Germline V gene lookup returns CDR1 MNHNY and CDR2 SVGAGI (reference sequence). CDR3 size: 17 residues. The CDR3 loop reads CASSQLWTGPSTDTQYF. The CDR3 DNA reads TGTGCCAGCAGTCAACTTTGGACAGGGCCTAGCACAGATACGCAGTATTTT.

The V gene is TRBV25-1, the J gene TRBJ2-2; the D gene is possibly TRBD2 (6 bases). V was cut by 8 bases and J by 6 bases, with 10 bases left in between. The V gene's germline CDR1 is MGHDK and CDR2 SYGVNS. The CDR3 extends over 12 amino acids. CDR3 sequence (DNA): TGTGCCAGCGGAGGCGGGGCCGGGGAGCTGTTTTTT. This sequence encodes CASGGGAGELFF. Full variable domain (rest looked up from reference TRBV25-1 and TRBJ2-2): EADIYQTPRYLVIGTGKKITLECSQTMGHDKMYWYQQDPGMELHLIHYSYGVNSTEKGDLSSESTVSRIRTEHFPLTLESARPSHTSQYLCASGGGAGELFFGEGSRLTVL.